This T cell receptor (beta chain) originates from a study of response to subunit inactivated influenza vaccine. Findings and limits, study-wide: Only a handful of new T cells, the authors suggested, are recruited with each seasonal influenza vaccination.

The CDR3 is made up of 16 amino acids. V shed 0 bases and J 0 bases; nucleotides not matched to a gene: 5. The germline V gene encodes CDR1 LGHNA and CDR2 YNFKEQ. In regard to this clonotype: Antigen unknown.

Using its own MiXCR run on the RT-PCR reads, TCRdb lists one record per CDR3 protein. The sample includes 450,000 to 500,000 distinct CDR3 sequences, 9.5% to 13% seen only once; the top ten take about 12%. This clonotype was sampled from a man aged 45 to 65 who received an inactivated influenza vaccine. Specimen: PBMCs from blood, collected 35 to 45 days after vaccination. The chain recombines TRBV4-2 with TRBJ2-7; 7 nucleotides line up with TRBD1. The CDR3 reads CASSQEGQLFSYEQYF. In DNA, the CDR3 is TGTGCCAGCAGCCAAGAGGGACAGTTGTTCTCCTACGAGCAGTACTTC.